This T cell receptor beta chain was captured in a study of blood T cell repertoires in COVID-19. Across the whole study: PBMCs, B-cell-depleted T cells, or T cells provided the cDNA or gDNA that made up the material.

Original handling: Amplified reference gene primers provided the basis for estimating nucleated cell counts. Only in-frame clones appear in the TCRdb table, and some are missing; sequencing was by immunoSEQ multiplex PCR. V and J calls and clone size are those listed in that table; D and trimming were worked out from the DNA. This sample has about 250,000 clones, with 65% to 85% found just once. The CDR3 runs 16 residues. Germline loops: CDR1 LNHDA, CDR2 SQIVND (reference sequence). V gave up 4 bases and J gave up 7 bases, with 17 bases separating them. The receptor was derived from a person aged 70 to 80 with COVID-19, enrolled during active disease. Sequencing was done on a sample of peripheral blood. This sequence joins TRBV19 and TRBJ1-6, with D tentatively TRBD1 (6 bases). The CDR3 here is CASSNPSRDINSPLHF. In DNA form, the CDR3 reads TGTGCCAGTAGTAATCCCAGCCGGGACATAAATTCACCCCTCCACTTT.